This TCR beta chain was sequenced during a study of CD8 T cells in ankylosing spondylitis. This clonotype appeared a few times. Its antigen remains unknown. The germline V gene has CDR1 SGHAT and CDR2 FQNNGV. Trimming cost V 6 bases and J 1 base, with 12 bases left between them. This CDR3 is built from 14 residues. Construction of TCR beta libraries was performed using quantitative 5'-RACE with molecular barcodes. Each CDR3 protein is one row after TCRdb ran MiXCR on the 5' RACE reads. The table lists hundreds of thousands of distinct CDR3 sequences, about a sixth of them singletons. Study-level findings and limits: Made up of several highly homologous variants, a TCR beta motif appeared characteristic of ankylosing spondylitis blood. The clones that were linked to disease were reported to be significantly enriched in matched synovial fluid samples from ankylosing spondylitis patients.

Source material: blood, either unsorted or a sorted T cell fraction (not recorded which). The receptor was derived from a male donor with ankylosing spondylitis. This sequence joins TRBV11-2 and TRBJ1-1; D is possibly TRBD1 (5 bases). CDR3 sequence reads: CASRAGTANTEAFF. CDR3 bases: TGTGCCAGCAGGGCCGGGACGGCGAACACTGAAGCTTTCTTT.